A selection of T cell receptor beta chains follows, all from one sample in a study of T cell responses to AZD1222 COVID-19 vaccine. Clones were sequenced by immunoSEQ multiplex PCR, and TCRdb holds only the in-frame ones, with some missing. The table includes tens of thousands of clones, 83% detected once. The sequences come from peripheral blood, collected 28 days after the second AZD1222 dose. Source of these receptors: an adult who received the AZD1222 COVID-19 vaccine. The CDR3 runs from the conserved cysteine through the conserved F or W. The D gene is left open where the match is weak. Rows may omit the clone size; those that give it use once, few, many or a size class.

abundance,v_gene,d_gene,j_gene,CDR3nt,CDR3aa
-,TRBV2,-,TRBJ1-1,TGTGCCAGCAGTGCCGCGAGGGGGGTCATGAACACTGAAGCTTTCTTT,CASSAARGVMNTEAFF
-,TRBV3-1/TRBV3-2,-,TRBJ2-1,TGTGCCAGCAGCCAAGGGTACGTCTACAATGAGCAGTTCTTC,CASSQGYVYNEQFF
few,TRBV7-9,-,TRBJ1-1,TGTGCCAGCAACCCAGACATGAACACTGAAGCTTTCTTT,CASNPDMNTEAFF
-,TRBV6-1,-,TRBJ1-5,TGTGCCAGCAGTGAGGGACCAGGACGGGGTCAGCCCCAGCATTTT,CASSEGPGRGQPQHF
once,TRBV3-1/TRBV3-2,-,TRBJ1-1,TGTGCCAGCAGCCAAGGGATAGACCGAACAATTGAAGCTTTCTTT,CASSQGIDRTIEAFF
-,TRBV7-9,-,TRBJ1-2,TGTGCCAGCACCTCGCGAGGGGTGAGCTACACCTTC,CASTSRGVSYTF
-,TRBV16,-,TRBJ2-2,TGTGCCAGCAGCCAAGGGGCGCGGACCGGGGAGCTGTTTTTT,CASSQGARTGELFF
-,TRBV28,TRBD1,TRBJ1-1,TGTGCCAGCAGTATAAGAACAGGGGGCGTTGTTTGGTCTGAAGCTTTCTTT,CASSIRTGGVVWSEAFF
-,TRBV10-3,-,TRBJ2-2,TGTGCCATCAGTGAGTTGGGCAGTATCCACGCCGGGGAGCTGTTTTTT,CAISELGSIHAGELFF
once,TRBV2,-,TRBJ1-3,TGTGCCATCCGAGGGAGGCGCTCTGGAAACACCATATATTTT,CAIRGRRSGNTIYF
-,TRBV2,-,TRBJ1-5,TGTGCCAGCAGTGACCTCCCGGTCCCGGGGGAAAATCAGCCCCAGCATTTT,CASSDLPVPGENQPQHF
-,TRBV18,TRBD1,TRBJ1-3,TGTGCCAGCTCACCACCGTTGGGACAGCGCGGAAACACCATATATTTT,CASSPPLGQRGNTIYF
-,TRBV7-2,-,TRBJ2-5,TGTGCCAGCAGCTTAGCGGGGGGGCCAGAGACCCAGTACTTC,CASSLAGGPETQYF
-,TRBV20-1,-,TRBJ2-5,TGCAGTGCTAAACCCCGGGAGACCCAGTACTTC,CSAKPRETQYF
once,TRBV28,-,TRBJ1-6,TGTGCCAGCAACCCCCAGGGTAGTGGATCACCCCTCCACTTT,CASNPQGSGSPLHF
-,TRBV21-1,-,TRBJ1-2,TGTGCCAGCAGCAAAGACACACAGGGAGACTATGGCTACACCTTC,CASSKDTQGDYGYTF
-,TRBV4-1,-,TRBJ1-2,TGCGCCAGCAGCACGGGACAAAACTATGGCTACACCTTC,CASSTGQNYGYTF
-,TRBV18,-,TRBJ1-5,TGTGCCAGCTCACAGCAGGGCAATCAGCCCCAGCATTTT,CASSQQGNQPQHF
-,TRBV2,TRBD1,TRBJ1-2,TGTGCCAGCACTCCCAGGGGGCGTTTCGGAGGCTACACCTTC,CASTPRGRFGGYTF
once,TRBV28,-,TRBJ1-2,TGTGCCAGCAGTCTCGGGACACGACATGGCTACACCTTC,CASSLGTRHGYTF
-,TRBV25-1,-,TRBJ1-5,TGTGCCAGCAGTGGTCGAGAGGGATGGGGGAATCAGCCCCAGCATTTT,CASSGREGWGNQPQHF
-,TRBV18,-,TRBJ1-3,TGTGCCAGCTCACCACGCGGAAACACCATATATTTT,CASSPRGNTIYF
medium-sized,TRBV6-1,-,TRBJ2-6,TGTGCCAGCAGTGAAATAGGGGTCTCCGGAGGGGCCAACGTCCTGACTTTC,CASSEIGVSGGANVLTF
-,TRBV5-4,-,TRBJ2-7,TGTGCCAGCAGCCCGGACCAGCGCTCCTACGAGCAGTACTTC,CASSPDQRSYEQYF
-,TRBV2,-,TRBJ1-5,TGTGCCAGCAGAAGGCCGGGGGACAATCAGCCCCAGCATTTT,CASRRPGDNQPQHF
once,TRBV5-1,-,TRBJ1-1,TGCGCCAGCAGCCCCCCGGACGGAAACACTGAAGCTTTCTTT,CASSPPDGNTEAFF
-,TRBV6-5,-,TRBJ2-7,TGTGCCAGCAGTTACTCGGACAGATACTACGAGCAGTACTTC,CASSYSDRYYEQYF
-,TRBV10-3,-,TRBJ1-1,TGTGCCATCAAGGGACACTTCATGAACACTGAAGCTTTCTTT,CAIKGHFMNTEAFF
-,TRBV6-5,TRBD2,TRBJ2-5,TGTGCCAGCAGCCCCGTGGGGGGGTTCCAAGAGACCCAGTACTTC,CASSPVGGFQETQYF
-,TRBV11-2,TRBD1,TRBJ2-4,TGTGCCAGCAGCCAAATCGACAGGGGGCGAGACAAAAACATTCAGTACTTC,CASSQIDRGRDKNIQYF
-,TRBV4-1,TRBD1,TRBJ1-1,TGCGCCAGCAGCCAAACTGCCCCGGGACAGGTATATTCCACTGAAGCTTTCTTT,CASSQTAPGQVYSTEAFF
-,TRBV9,-,TRBJ2-7,TGTGCCAGCAGCGAGAGGGGGGGCCACCCAACAGAGCAGTACTTC,CASSERGGHPTEQYF
-,TRBV12-3/TRBV12-4,-,TRBJ2-1,TGTGCCAGCAGATCACTGGTAAATGAGCAGTTCTTC,CASRSLVNEQFF
-,TRBV6-1,TRBD1,TRBJ2-1,TGTGCCAGCAGTGAGTACAGGGGATCGCCCTACAATGAGCAGTTCTTC,CASSEYRGSPYNEQFF
-,TRBV7-9,TRBD1,TRBJ1-2,TGTGCCAGCAGCGTGACAGGGATCGGCGGCTACACCTTC,CASSVTGIGGYTF
-,TRBV12-3/TRBV12-4,-,TRBJ1-1,TGTGCCAGCAGTCGGCAGGGTAGGACTGAAGCTTTCTTT,CASSRQGRTEAFF
-,TRBV18,-,TRBJ2-3,TGTGCCAGCTCACCAATGCGGGGCCTAGCAACAGATACGCAGTATTTT,CASSPMRGLATDTQYF
-,TRBV11-2,-,TRBJ2-3,TGTGCCAGCAGCTTAGAGCGAGGGAGGCAGGGGCCGGGGCAGTATTTT,CASSLERGRQGPGQYF
-,TRBV3-1/TRBV3-2,-,TRBJ2-6,TGTGCCAGCAGCCAAGACAGCTCTGGGGCCAACGTCCTGACTTTC,CASSQDSSGANVLTF
-,TRBV13,-,TRBJ2-7,TGTGCCAGCAGCTTAAAAGTAGAGGGCTCGGGAGACGAGCAGTACTTC,CASSLKVEGSGDEQYF
-,TRBV28,-,TRBJ2-5,TGTGCCAGCAGCCCAGGGGCTCCCCAGTACTTC,CASSPGAPQYF
-,TRBV5-6,-,TRBJ2-5,TGTGCCAGCAGCCGGGATTGGTTTGCGTCTGCAGAGACCCAGTACTTC,CASSRDWFASAETQYF
-,TRBV30,-,TRBJ1-6,TGTGCCTGGAGAAGGCAGAACAATTCACCCCTCCACTTT,CAWRRQNNSPLHF
-,TRBV2,TRBD2,TRBJ2-4,TGTGCCAGCAGTGAAGAGCCAGCGGGGGGCACTACCTTAGCCAAAAACATTCAGTACTTC,CASSEEPAGGTTLAKNIQYF
-,TRBV6-2/TRBV6-3,-,TRBJ1-6,TGTGCCAGCAGTTACGAGGGGGAGTACCTTGGGGTTGACTATAATTCACCCCTCCACTTT,CASSYEGEYLGVDYNSPLHF
-,TRBV18,-,TRBJ1-1,TGTGCCAGCTCACCACTGGAAAGAGACGTAAACACTGAAGCTTTCTTT,CASSPLERDVNTEAFF
-,TRBV9,TRBD2,TRBJ2-3,TGTGCCAGCTCCCGAGCGGGAATCACAGATACGCAGTATTTT,CASSRAGITDTQYF
-,TRBV27,-,TRBJ1-4,TGTGCCACCGGGGAGCCGACAACTAATGAAAAACTGTTTTTT,CATGEPTTNEKLFF
-,TRBV11-2,-,TRBJ1-2,TGTGCCAGCAGCTTGAACGCGGGCTACACCTTC,CASSLNAGYTF
-,TRBV5-1,-,TRBJ2-5,TGCGCCAGCAGCTATGGGGGTGGGGAGACCCAGTACTTC,CASSYGGGETQYF
once,TRBV9,TRBD1,TRBJ1-5,TGTGCCAGCAGCGGGACAGGAATCAATCAGCCCCAGCATTTT,CASSGTGINQPQHF
-,TRBV9,-,TRBJ2-3,TGTGCCAGCAGCGTAACGACTAGTTCGGATACGCAGTATTTT,CASSVTTSSDTQYF
-,TRBV5-1,TRBD2,TRBJ2-2,TGCGCCAGCAGCTCCCACGGGACTAGCAGATACACCGGGGAGCTGTTTTTT,CASSSHGTSRYTGELFF